A single sample is the source of the 8 T cell receptor beta chains below, sequenced in a study of T cells in Graves' hyperthyroidism and ophthalmopathy. The investigators amplified TCR beta CDR3 regions from RNA transcripts. Carried out on the TCR CDR3, a first-round RT-PCR used the HTBI primer set. Each CDR3 protein gets one entry after TCRdb re-called the multiplex PCR reads with MiXCR. The table has 640,000 or so distinct CDR3 sequences, about 14% seen once; the top ten hold around 4%. The sample consisted of blood. The origin of the receptors is a woman in her forties with Graves' ophthalmopathy.

This clonotype was counted many times. This chain connects TRBV5-1 to TRBJ2-2; no clear D. Trimming removed 3 bases from V and 4 bases from J, with 4 bases in between. This CDR3 has 12 amino acids. Looked up from germline, CDR1 is SGHRS and CDR2 is YFSETQ. The CDR3 DNA sequence: TGCGCCAGCAGCTGGACCACCGGGGAGCTGTTTTTT. It specifies CASSWTTGELFF.

The V call is TRBV6-2 or TRBV6-3, the J call TRBJ1-1; D gene ambiguous. Trimming removed 6 bases at V and 1 base at J, with 15 bases between. Per the germline V gene, CDR1 is MNHEY and CDR2 is SVGEGT. The CDR3 runs to 15 residues. CDR3 amino acids: CASRYLQGGNTEAFF. The DNA for the CDR3 is TGTGCCAGCAGGTATCTTCAAGGTGGGAACACTGAAGCTTTCTTT.

This clonotype was recorded at least ten times. This chain connects TRBV29-1 to TRBJ1-1; maybe TRBD1 (5 bases). The CDR3 is made up of 13 amino acids. Trimming shortened V by 8 bases and J by 0 bases, and 13 bases separated the two germline ends. Germline V lookup: CDR1 SQVTM, CDR2 ANQGSEA. This CDR3 reads CSIRQTMNTEAFF. Written as DNA, the CDR3 is TGCAGCATCCGACAGACAATGAACACTGAAGCTTTCTTT.

The count of this clonotype is one. The gene calls are TRBV12-3 or TRBV12-4 and TRBJ1-2; 10 positions agree with TRBD1. The CDR3 is made up of 15 amino acids. V was clipped by 5 bases and J by 3 bases; unmatched bases: 6. The CDR3 sequence is CASSATDRGYYGYTF. In nucleotides, the CDR3 is TGTGCCAGCAGTGCGACGGACAGGGGGTACTATGGCTACACCTTC.

This clonotype was detected only a few times. The V and J genes are TRBV2 and TRBJ1-1; D unresolved. The length of the CDR3 is 14 residues. Trimming took off 6 bases at V and 0 bases at J, with 11 bases between the two ends. Germline loops: CDR1 SNHLY, CDR2 FYNNEI. The CDR3 sequence is CASRIDTMNTEAFF. The CDR3 nucleotides are TGTGCCAGCAGGATAGACACAATGAACACTGAAGCTTTCTTT.

In this sample, this clonotype turned up many times. The chain couples TRBV19 to TRBJ2-7; weak D call: TRBD1 (6 bases). CDR3 length: 14 amino acids. Per the germline V gene, CDR1 is LNHDA and CDR2 is SQIVND (reference sequence). The V end was cut by 3 bases, the J end by 1 base, with 10 bases between. The CDR3 bases are TGTGCCAGTAGTATGGCCAGGGGTTCCTACGAGCAGTACTTC. Its translation is CASSMARGSYEQYF.

With respect to this clonotype: The likely explanation is a read error, given a far larger clone one base away. The chain recombines TRBV2 with TRBJ1-5, with TRBD1 matching over 7 bases. The CDR3 has 13 amino acids. Germline V gene data show CDR1 as SNHLY and CDR2 as FYNNEI. This chain's CDR3 is CASSRDSSQPQHF. CDR3 nucleotide sequence: TGTGCCAGCAGTAGGGACAGCAGTCAGCCCCAGCATTTT.

This clonotype was seen many times. The gene calls are TRBV6-2 or TRBV6-3 and TRBJ1-1; 7 positions agree with TRBD1. There are 13 residues in the CDR3. The V and J ends lost 7 bases and 4 bases, in that order; junction bases with no gene match: 6. CDR1 is MNHEY and CDR2 is SVGEGT in the germline V gene. This CDR3 is CASNPDRATEAFF. DNA for the CDR3: TGTGCCAGCAACCCCGACAGGGCCACTGAAGCTTTCTTT.